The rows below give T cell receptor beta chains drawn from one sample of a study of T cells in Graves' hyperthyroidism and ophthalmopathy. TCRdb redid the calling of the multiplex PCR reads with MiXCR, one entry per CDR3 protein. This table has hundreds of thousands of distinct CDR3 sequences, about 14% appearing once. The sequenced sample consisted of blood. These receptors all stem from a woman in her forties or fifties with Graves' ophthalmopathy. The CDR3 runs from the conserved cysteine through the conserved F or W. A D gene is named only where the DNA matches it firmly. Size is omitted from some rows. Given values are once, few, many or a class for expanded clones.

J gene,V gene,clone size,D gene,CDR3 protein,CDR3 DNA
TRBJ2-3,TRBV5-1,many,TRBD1,CASSWRTGSTDTQYF,TGCGCCAGCAGCTGGCGGACAGGGAGCACAGATACGCAGTATTTT
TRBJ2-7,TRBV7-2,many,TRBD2,CASSFGTSDSYEQYF,TGTGCCAGCAGCTTTGGGACTAGCGACTCCTACGAGCAGTACTTC
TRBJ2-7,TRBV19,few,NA,CASSSRVDEQYF,TGTGCCAGTAGCAGCAGGGTTGACGAGCAGTACTTC
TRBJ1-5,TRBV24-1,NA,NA,CATSGQGGNQPQHF,TGTGCCACCAGTGGTCAGGGTGGCAATCAGCCCCAGCATTTT
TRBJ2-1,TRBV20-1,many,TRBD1,CSAQPVDRGVDEQFF,TGCAGTGCCCAGCCCGTGGACAGGGGCGTAGATGAGCAGTTCTTC
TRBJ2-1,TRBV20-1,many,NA,CSADRQRSSYNEQFF,TGCAGTGCAGATAGACAGAGGAGCTCCTACAATGAGCAGTTCTTC
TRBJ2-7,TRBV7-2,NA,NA,CASSLDGSAVRRGPQYF,TGTGCCAGCAGCTTAGATGGTTCAGCCGTGCGTAGGGGTCCGCAGTACTTC
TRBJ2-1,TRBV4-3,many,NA,CASSPSNYNEQFF,TGCGCCAGCAGCCCCTCTAATTACAATGAGCAGTTCTTC
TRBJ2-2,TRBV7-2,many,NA,CASSRRAGDTGELFF,TGTGCCAGCAGCCGGCGCGCAGGGGACACCGGGGAGCTGTTTTTT
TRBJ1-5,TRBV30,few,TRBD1,CACDRVNQPQHF,TGTGCCTGCGACAGGGTAAATCAGCCCCAGCATTTT
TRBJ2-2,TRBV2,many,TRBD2,CASSDAASGNPNTGELFF,TGTGCCAGCAGTGATGCGGCTAGCGGAAATCCGAACACCGGGGAGCTGTTTTTT
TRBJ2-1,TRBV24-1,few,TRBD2,CATSVLGTSGYNEQFF,TGTGCCACCAGTGTTTTGGGGACTAGCGGTTACAATGAGCAGTTCTTC
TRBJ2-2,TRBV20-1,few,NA,CSGVLANTGELFF,TGCAGTGGAGTACTAGCGAACACCGGGGAGCTGTTTTTT
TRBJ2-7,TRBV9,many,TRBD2,CASSPGLAGGYEQYF,TGTGCCAGCAGCCCCGGACTAGCGGGAGGTTACGAGCAGTACTTC
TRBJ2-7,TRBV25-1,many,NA,CASSDLTRGYEQYF,TGTGCCAGCAGTGATTTGACTAGAGGCTACGAGCAGTACTTC
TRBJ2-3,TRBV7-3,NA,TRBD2,CASSLTSGSLDTQYF,TGTGCCAGCAGCCTAACTAGCGGGAGTTTGGATACGCAGTATTTT
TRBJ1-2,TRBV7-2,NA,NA,CASSLDAAGGYTF,TGTGCCAGCAGCTTAGACGCCGCCGGCGGCTACACCTTC
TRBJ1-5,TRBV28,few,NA,CASSPRAPPGQPQHF,TGTGCCAGCAGTCCCAGGGCCCCCCCCGGGCAGCCCCAGCATTTT
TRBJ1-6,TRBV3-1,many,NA,CASSEQGVWNSPLHF,TGTGCCAGCAGTGAACAGGGTGTTTGGAATTCACCCCTCCACTTT
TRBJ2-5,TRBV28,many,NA,CASSFLQTSKETQYF,TGTGCCAGCAGTTTCCTACAAACTTCTAAAGAGACCCAGTACTTC
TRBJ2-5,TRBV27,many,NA,CASSRGGNGETQYF,TGTGCCAGCAGTCGCGGAGGAAACGGGGAGACCCAGTACTTC
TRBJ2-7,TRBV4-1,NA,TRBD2,CASSQASGRGYEQYF,TGCGCCAGCAGCCAAGCGTCCGGGAGGGGTTACGAGCAGTACTTC
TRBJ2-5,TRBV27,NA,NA,CASGYRGGETQYF,TGTGCCAGCGGGTACAGGGGAGGGGAGACCCAGTACTTC
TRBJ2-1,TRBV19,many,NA,CASSINQYNEQFF,TGTGCCAGTAGTATTAACCAGTACAATGAGCAGTTCTTC
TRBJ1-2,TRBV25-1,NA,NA,CASSEFGDLGSTF,TGTGCCAGCAGTGAATTTGGGGATCTCGGCTCCACCTTC
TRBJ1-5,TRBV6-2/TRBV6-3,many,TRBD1,CASSYSGGTGHQPQHF,TGTGCCAGCAGTTACTCTGGCGGGACAGGGCATCAGCCCCAGCATTTT
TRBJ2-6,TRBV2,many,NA,CASSESRSGLSGANVLTF,TGTGCCAGCAGTGAGAGTAGGTCAGGCCTCTCTGGGGCCAACGTCCTGACTTTC
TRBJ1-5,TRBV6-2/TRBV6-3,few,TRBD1,CASSTSVTGTDEYSNQPQHF,TGTGCCAGCAGTACATCCGTTACCGGGACAGACGAATATAGCAATCAGCCCCAGCATTTT
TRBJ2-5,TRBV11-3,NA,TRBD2,CASSWGLAGRVQETQYF,TGTGCCAGCAGCTGGGGACTAGCGGGAAGAGTTCAAGAGACCCAGTACTTC
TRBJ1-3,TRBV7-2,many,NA,CASSHPGTSGNTIYF,TGTGCCAGCAGCCATCCCGGGACCTCTGGAAACACCATATATTTT
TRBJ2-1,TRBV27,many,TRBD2,CASSLSKSLAGVGNEQFF,TGTGCCAGCAGTTTATCCAAATCACTAGCGGGAGTGGGCAATGAGCAGTTCTTC
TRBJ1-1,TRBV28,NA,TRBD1,CASSLGGTGGRTEAFF,TGTGCCAGCAGTTTAGGGGGGACAGGGGGCAGAACTGAAGCTTTCTTT
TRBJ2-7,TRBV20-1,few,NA,CSARHTAYEQYF,TGCAGTGCTAGACACACGGCGTACGAGCAGTACTTC
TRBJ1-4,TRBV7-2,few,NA,CASSLVVGLNEKLFF,TGTGCCAGCAGCTTAGTTGTGGGGCTGAATGAAAAACTGTTTTTT
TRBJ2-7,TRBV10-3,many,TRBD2,CAISERAWASGIYEQYF,TGTGCCATCAGTGAACGGGCTTGGGCTAGCGGGATCTACGAGCAGTACTTC
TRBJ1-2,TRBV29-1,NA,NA,CSVDLEGYTF,TGCAGCGTTGATCTGGAAGGCTACACCTTC
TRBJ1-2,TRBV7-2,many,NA,CASTLSRGANYGYTF,TGTGCCAGCACTCTTTCTCGGGGGGCGAACTATGGCTACACCTTC
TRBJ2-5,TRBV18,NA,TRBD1,CASSPGVQGAGETQYF,TGTGCCAGCTCACCAGGGGTACAGGGGGCCGGAGAGACCCAGTACTTC
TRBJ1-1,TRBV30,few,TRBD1,CAWSVLLGQGAVEAFF,TGTGCCTGGAGTGTACTATTGGGACAGGGGGCCGTCGAAGCTTTCTTT
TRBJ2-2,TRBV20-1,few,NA,CSASLYRAGVGSGELFF,TGCAGTGCTAGCCTTTACAGGGCGGGAGTGGGATCCGGGGAGCTGTTTTTT
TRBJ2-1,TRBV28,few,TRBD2,CASSLRLAVHNEQFF,TGTGCCAGCAGTTTACGGCTAGCGGTACACAATGAGCAGTTCTTC
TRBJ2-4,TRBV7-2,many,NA,CASSLFPRRAQAKNIQYF,TGTGCCAGCAGCCTCTTCCCTCGGCGGGCCCAAGCCAAAAACATTCAGTACTTC
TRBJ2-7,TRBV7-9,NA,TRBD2,CASSAGTSGSYEQHF,TGTGCCAGCAGCGCAGGGACTAGCGGCTCCTACGAGCAGCACTTC
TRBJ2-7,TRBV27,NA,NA,CASSLSPSLYEQYF,TGTGCCAGCAGTTTAAGTCCTTCCCTCTACGAGCAGTACTTC
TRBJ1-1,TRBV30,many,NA,CAWSRGRGAFF,TGTGCCTGGAGTCGGGGACGGGGAGCTTTCTTT
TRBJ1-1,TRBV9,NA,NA,CASSVSWTKNTEAFF,TGTGCCAGCAGCGTGTCGTGGACAAAAAACACTGAAGCTTTCTTT
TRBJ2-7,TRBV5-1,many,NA,CASSLYGPTYEQYF,TGCGCCAGCAGCTTGTACGGGCCCACCTACGAGCAGTACTTC
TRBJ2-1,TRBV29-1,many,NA,CSVVFRHQGNEQFF,TGCAGCGTTGTTTTCAGGCACCAGGGGAATGAGCAGTTCTTC
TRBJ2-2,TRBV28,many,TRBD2,CASSFGAGGNTGELFF,TGTGCCAGCAGTTTTGGAGCGGGAGGGAACACCGGGGAGCTGTTTTTT
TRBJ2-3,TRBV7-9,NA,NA,CASSLLRKQGLGTQYF,TGTGCCAGCAGCTTGCTCAGAAAACAGGGATTAGGTACGCAGTATTTT
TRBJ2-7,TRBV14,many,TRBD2,CASSVAGRSGDEQYF,TGTGCCAGCAGCGTAGCGGGTCGTTCGGGGGACGAGCAGTACTTC
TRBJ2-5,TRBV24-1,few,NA,CATSDLVETQYF,TGTGCCACCAGTGATTTAGTAGAGACCCAGTACTTC